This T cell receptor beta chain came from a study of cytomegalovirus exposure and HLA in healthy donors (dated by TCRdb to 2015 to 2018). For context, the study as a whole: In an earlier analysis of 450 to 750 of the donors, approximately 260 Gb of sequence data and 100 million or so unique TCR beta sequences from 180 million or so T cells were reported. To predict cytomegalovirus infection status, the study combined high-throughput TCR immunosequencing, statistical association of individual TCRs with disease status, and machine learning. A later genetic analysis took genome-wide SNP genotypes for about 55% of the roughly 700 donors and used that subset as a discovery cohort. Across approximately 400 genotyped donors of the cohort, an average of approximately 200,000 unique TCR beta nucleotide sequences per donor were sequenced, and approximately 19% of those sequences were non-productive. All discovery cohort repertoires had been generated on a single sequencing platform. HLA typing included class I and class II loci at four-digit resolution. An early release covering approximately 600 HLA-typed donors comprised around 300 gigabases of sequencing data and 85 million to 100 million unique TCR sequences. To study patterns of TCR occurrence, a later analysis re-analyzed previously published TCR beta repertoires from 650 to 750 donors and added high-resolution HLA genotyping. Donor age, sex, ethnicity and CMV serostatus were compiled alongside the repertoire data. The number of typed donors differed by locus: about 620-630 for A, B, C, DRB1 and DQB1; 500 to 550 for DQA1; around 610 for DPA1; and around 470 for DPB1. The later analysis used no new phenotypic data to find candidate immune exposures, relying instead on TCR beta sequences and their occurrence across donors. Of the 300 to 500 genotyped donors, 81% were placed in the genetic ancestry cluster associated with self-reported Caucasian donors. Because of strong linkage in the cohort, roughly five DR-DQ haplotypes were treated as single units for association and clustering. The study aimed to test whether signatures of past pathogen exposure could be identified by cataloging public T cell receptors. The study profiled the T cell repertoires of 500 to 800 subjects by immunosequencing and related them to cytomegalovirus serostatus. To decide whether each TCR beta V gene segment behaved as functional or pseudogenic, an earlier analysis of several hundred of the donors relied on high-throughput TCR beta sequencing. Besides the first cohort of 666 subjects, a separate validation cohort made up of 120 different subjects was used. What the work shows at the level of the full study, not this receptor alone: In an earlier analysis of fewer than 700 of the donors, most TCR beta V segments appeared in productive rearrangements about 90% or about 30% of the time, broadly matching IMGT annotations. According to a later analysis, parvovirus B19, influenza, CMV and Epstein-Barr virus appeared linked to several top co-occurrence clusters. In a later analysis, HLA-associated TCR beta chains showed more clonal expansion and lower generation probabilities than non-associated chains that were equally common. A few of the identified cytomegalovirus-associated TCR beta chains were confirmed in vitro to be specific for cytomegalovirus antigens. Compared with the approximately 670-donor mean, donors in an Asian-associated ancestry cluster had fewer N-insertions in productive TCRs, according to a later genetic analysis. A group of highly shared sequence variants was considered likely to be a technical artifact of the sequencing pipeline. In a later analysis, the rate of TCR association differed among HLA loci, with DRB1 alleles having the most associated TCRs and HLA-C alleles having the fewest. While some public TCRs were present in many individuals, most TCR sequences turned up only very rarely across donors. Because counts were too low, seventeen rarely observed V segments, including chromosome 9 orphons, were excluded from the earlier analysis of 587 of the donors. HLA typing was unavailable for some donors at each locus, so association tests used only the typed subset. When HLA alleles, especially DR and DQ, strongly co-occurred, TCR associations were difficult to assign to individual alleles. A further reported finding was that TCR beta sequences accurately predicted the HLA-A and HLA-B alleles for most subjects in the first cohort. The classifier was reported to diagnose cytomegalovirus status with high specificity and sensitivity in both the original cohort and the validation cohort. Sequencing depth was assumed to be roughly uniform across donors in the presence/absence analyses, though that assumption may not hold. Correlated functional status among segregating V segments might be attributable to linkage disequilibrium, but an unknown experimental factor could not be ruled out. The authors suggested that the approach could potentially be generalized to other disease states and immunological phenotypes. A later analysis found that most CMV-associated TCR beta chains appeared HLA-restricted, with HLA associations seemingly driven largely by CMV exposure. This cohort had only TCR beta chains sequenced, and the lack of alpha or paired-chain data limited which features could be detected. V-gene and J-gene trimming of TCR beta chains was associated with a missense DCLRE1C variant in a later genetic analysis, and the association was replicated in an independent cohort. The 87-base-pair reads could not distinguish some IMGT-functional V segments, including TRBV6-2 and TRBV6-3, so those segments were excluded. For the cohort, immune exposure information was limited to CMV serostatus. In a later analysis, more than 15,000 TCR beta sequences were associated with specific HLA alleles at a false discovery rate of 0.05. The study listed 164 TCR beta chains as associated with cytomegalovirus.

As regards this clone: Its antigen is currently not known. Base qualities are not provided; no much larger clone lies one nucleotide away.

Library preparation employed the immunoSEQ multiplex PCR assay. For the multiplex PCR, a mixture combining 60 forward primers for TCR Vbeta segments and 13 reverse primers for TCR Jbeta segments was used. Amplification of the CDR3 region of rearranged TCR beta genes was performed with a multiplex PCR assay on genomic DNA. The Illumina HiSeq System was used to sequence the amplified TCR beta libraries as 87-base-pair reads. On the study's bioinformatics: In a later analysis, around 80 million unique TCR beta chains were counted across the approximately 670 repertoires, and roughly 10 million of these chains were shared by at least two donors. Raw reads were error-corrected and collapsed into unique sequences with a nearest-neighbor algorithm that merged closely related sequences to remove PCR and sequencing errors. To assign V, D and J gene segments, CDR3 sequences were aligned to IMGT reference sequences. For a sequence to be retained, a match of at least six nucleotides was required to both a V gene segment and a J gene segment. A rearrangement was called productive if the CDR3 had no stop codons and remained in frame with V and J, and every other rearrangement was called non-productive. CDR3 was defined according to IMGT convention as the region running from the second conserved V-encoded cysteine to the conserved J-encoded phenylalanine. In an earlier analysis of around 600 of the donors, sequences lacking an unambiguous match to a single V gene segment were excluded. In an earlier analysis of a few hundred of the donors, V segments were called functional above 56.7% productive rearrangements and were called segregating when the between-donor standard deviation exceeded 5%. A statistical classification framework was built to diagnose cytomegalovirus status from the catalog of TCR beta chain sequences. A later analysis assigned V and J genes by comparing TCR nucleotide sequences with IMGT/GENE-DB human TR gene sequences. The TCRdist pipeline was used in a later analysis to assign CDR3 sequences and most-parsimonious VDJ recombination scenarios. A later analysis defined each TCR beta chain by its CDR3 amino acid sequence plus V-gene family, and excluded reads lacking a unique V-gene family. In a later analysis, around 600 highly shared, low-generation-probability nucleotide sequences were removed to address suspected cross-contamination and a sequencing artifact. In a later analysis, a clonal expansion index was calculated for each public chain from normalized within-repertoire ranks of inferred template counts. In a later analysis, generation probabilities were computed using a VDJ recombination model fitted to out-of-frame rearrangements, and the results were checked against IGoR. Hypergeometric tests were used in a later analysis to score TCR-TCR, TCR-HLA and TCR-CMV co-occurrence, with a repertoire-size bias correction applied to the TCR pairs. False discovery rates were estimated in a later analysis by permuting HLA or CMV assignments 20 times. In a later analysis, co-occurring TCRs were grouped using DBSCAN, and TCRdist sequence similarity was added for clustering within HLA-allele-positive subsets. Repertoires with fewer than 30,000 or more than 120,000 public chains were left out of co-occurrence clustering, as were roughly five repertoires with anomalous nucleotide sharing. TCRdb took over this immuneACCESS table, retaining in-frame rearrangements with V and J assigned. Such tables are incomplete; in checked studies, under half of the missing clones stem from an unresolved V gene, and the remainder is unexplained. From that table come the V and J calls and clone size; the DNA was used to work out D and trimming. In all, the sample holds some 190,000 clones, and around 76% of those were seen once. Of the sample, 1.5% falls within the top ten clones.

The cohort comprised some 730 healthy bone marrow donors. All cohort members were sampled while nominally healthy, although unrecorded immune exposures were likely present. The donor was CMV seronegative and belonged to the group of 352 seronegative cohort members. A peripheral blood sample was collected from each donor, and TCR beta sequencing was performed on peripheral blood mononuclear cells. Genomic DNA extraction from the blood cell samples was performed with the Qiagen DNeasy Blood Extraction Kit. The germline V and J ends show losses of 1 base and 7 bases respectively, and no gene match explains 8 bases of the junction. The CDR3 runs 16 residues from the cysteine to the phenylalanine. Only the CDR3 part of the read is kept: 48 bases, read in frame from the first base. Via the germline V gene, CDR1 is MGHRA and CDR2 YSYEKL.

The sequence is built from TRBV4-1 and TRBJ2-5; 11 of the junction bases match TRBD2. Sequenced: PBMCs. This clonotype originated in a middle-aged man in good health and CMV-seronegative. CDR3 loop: CASSQVPTGLAVTQYF. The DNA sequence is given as TGCGCCAGCAGCCAAGTCCCCACGGGACTAGCGGTGACCCAGTACTTC.